Only one count was recorded for the clone carrying this T cell receptor beta chain. The repertoire was sequenced with immunoSEQ multiplex PCR; TCRdb's copy has only in-frame clones and lacks some. The sample includes 30,000 to 35,000 clones, 84% of them seen just once. The sample comes from a study of OX40 agonist ivuxolimab in advanced cancers. This sequence was found in an adult with an advanced solid tumor such as melanoma, head and neck, liver or kidney cancer. Sequences were derived from CD4+ or CD8+ T cells sorted from blood, sampled in a trial of the OX40 agonist ivuxolimab.

The CDR3 region has the DNA TGTGCCAGCAGCTTAACTGGGGGTACCTACGTAGAGCAGTACTTC. Its translation is CASSLTGGTYVEQYF. This sequence joins TRBV7-3 and TRBJ2-7; D tentatively reads TRBD1 or TRBD2 (5 bases each). Germline-derived CDR1 and CDR2 are SGHTA and FQGTGA. The V end was cut by 0 bases, the J end by 7 bases, with 16 bases between. This CDR3 has 15 amino acids.